Shown below are 22 T cell receptor delta chains from a single sample sequenced in a study of γδ T cells in repeated Plasmodium falciparum infection. Flow sorting of PBMC yielded separate Vgamma9/Vdelta2+ and Vdelta2-negative gammadelta T cell populations for bulk repertoire analysis. TCRdb re-processed the multiplex PCR reads via CATT. The table includes tens of thousands of delta-chain clones, roughly 1.4% detected once. The material sequenced was gamma-delta T cells from blood. The receptor set was obtained from a pool of human donors (malaria-infected and uninfected, not separated).

A remark on this clone: Translating this DNA gives a protein that differs at residue 9 from the TCRdb one, which belongs to a much larger clone; a read error is likely, and the protein shown is this translation. The chain is built from TRDV1 and TRDJ1; TRDD3 matches at 10 bases. The J gene, not given by TCRdb, was assigned here from a germline match of the nucleotide sequence. This CDR3 is 29 amino acids long. After removal of 5 bases from V and 1 base from J, the junction contained 46 bases not matched to a gene. Germline V CDR1 and CDR2: TSWWSYY, QGS. The CDR3 nucleotides read TGTGCTCTTGGGAAAAAAAAGAAGATCGCCCTTTCTGGTCGTATCGTGGGGGATACCCCGTGGGTTGGCACCGATAAACTCATCTTT. Translating gives CALGKKKKIALSGRIVGDTPWVGTDKLIF.

This clone was picked up many times. The J gene is TRDJ1, the V gene TRDV1, with TRDD3 identical over 12 bases. The V segment lost 0 bases and the J segment 0 bases; nucleotides outside the gene matches: 23. Germline assignment: CDR1 TSWWSYY and CDR2 QGS. The CDR3 is made up of 24 amino acids. CDR3 in amino acids: CALGELSSREYYWGIHLYTDKLIF. The CDR3 coding sequence is TGTGCTCTTGGGGAACTCTCGTCCCGAGAGTACTACTGGGGGATACACCTTTACACCGATAAACTCATCTTT.

This clone was counted many times. TCRdb lists the protein of a much larger clone for this DNA, which differs at residue 9, so this is likely a read error; the protein given here is translated from the DNA itself. This rearrangement joins TRDV1 to TRDJ1; 8 nucleotides match TRDD2. No J segment appears in TCRdb, so it was assigned here by matching the sequence to germline. The length of the CDR3 is 16 residues. The V gene's germline CDR1 is TSWWSYY and CDR2 QGS. The CDR3 region is CALGKLPTGMGSKLIF. CDR3 nucleotide sequence: TGTGCTCTTGGGAAACTTCCTACTGGGATGGGGAGTAAACTCATCTTT.

This clone showed up many times. The chain carries TRDV2 and TRDJ1, with TRDD2 matching over 7 bases. Germline CDR1 and CDR2: GEAIGNYY and EKD. CDR3 length: 13 residues. The V gene end was trimmed by 9 bases and the J gene end by 0 bases; junction bases not matched to a gene: 6. The CDR3 DNA follows: TGTGCCCTGTCCCTTCCTTACACCGATAAACTCATCTTT. Protein: CALSLPYTDKLIF.

This clone occurred many times. Other DNA sequences of this sample code for an identical CDR3. The chain carries TRDV1 and TRDJ1, with TRDD3 matching over 13 bases. The germline V gene has CDR1 TSWWSYY and CDR2 QGS. J lost 0 bases, V lost 0 bases, and 22 bases had no gene match. The CDR3 length is 24 residues. CDR3 in amino acids: CALGELHLLRYTGGYAGYTDKLIF. CDR3 DNA: TGTGCTCTTGGGGAACTTCACCTCCTACGTTACACTGGGGGATACGCGGGGTACACCGATAAACTCATCTTT.

This clone was detected only a few times. This probably arose from a read error, given a far larger clone one base away. Other DNA variants within this sample encode the same CDR3. The chain couples TRDV1 to TRDJ1; tentative D call: TRDD3 (6 bases). CDR3 length: 27 amino acids. Germline assignment: CDR1 TSWWSYY and CDR2 QGS. Trimming stripped 3 bases from V and 2 bases from J, with 49 bases between. In DNA form, the CDR3 reads TGTGCTCTTGGGGAGATGAACGTTTTACATCCAAAAGGTTTCAACTGGGACATAGCAAGTCAGACCGATAAACTCATCTTT. This encodes CALGEMNVLHPKGFNWDIASQTDKLIF.

About this clone itself: TCRdb records a much larger clone's protein for this DNA, with a difference at residue 13 that likely arises from a read error; the protein given is the translation of the DNA. This chain links TRDV1 with TRDJ1, with TRDD3 matching 10 bases. The J gene, missing from TCRdb, was assigned here through DNA to germline matching. Per germline, CDR1 TSWWSYY and CDR2 QGS. The V segment lost 1 base and the J segment 0 bases; nucleotides outside the gene matches: 17. The CDR3 is made up of 21 amino acids. CDR3 DNA sequence: TGTGCTCTTGGGGAACAATCCGGGTACTGGGGGATCTTCTCTGACACCGATAAACTCATCTTT. Encoded protein: CALGEQSGYWGIFSDTDKLIF.

In its sample, this clone was seen a few times. The protein in TCRdb stems from a much larger clone and differs at residue 22 from this DNA's translation, likely a read error; here the protein is translated from the DNA. The J gene went uncalled, whereas the V gene is TRDV1; TRDD3, as called in the table, went unchecked against the DNA. This CDR3 has 24 amino acids. CDR1 is TSWWSYY, CDR2 QGS, per germline. This chain's CDR3 is CALGTLRRGAIPVSVLSDTDKHIF. The CDR3 DNA reads TGTGCTCTTGGGACCCTCCGGAGGGGGGCAATTCCTGTTTCTGTACTGAGTGACACCGATAAGCACATCTTT.

This clone was counted many times. Other DNA sequences within the sample encode an identical CDR3. The chain has TRDV1 and TRDJ1, with TRDD3 matching 11 bases. The junction had 10 bases not matched to a gene; V was cut back by 9 bases and J by 1 base. This CDR3 contains 16 residues. Per germline, CDR1 TSWWSYY and CDR2 QGS. CDR3 bases: TGTGCTCTCTTAATGGGGGATACGGTCGGCACCGATAAACTCATCTTT. It is translated as CALLMGDTVGTDKLIF.

This clone has a handful of counts. TCRdb has a much larger clone's protein, which differs at residue 5 from the translation of this DNA, likely because of a read error; what is shown is the protein translated from the DNA. The V gene is TRDV2, the J gene TRDJ1, with 11 bases aligning to TRDD3. The J gene was not available in TCRdb and was assigned here by matching the DNA to germline segments. This CDR3 is built from 17 residues. Germline V lookup: CDR1 GEAIGNYY, CDR2 EKD. V lost 3 bases and J lost 2; bases outside the gene matches: 10. The DNA of the CDR3 is TGTGCCTGTGACGCCGGAATTGGGGGATACGCGACCGATAAACTCATCTTT. Encoded protein: CACDAGIGGYATDKLIF.

A word on this clone: Given a far larger clone just one base away, this is likely a sequencing read error. In the same sample, other DNA sequences code for this CDR3. This chain joins TRDV1 and TRDJ1, with D perhaps TRDD2 (6 bases). V shed 4 bases and J shed 1 base, with 25 bases lying between them. Germline CDR1 TSWWSYY, CDR2 QGS. The CDR3 totals 19 residues. CDR3 nucleotide sequence: TGTGCTCTTGGGGTCATCTTCCTGCGGACACGACACCTCACCGATAAACTCATCTTT. It codes for CALGVIFLRTRHLTDKLIF.

Points on this clone: The TCRdb protein, from a much larger clone, departs from this DNA's translation at residue 6, likely by read error; the protein shown derives from the DNA. V usage is TRDV3 and J usage is TRDJ1; TRDD3 aligns across 9 bases. The CDR3 sequence is 16 residues long. Germline loops: CDR1 TVYSNPD, CDR2 GDNSRS (reference sequence). The J segment lost 5 bases and the V segment lost 5 bases, leaving 18 bases of the junction unmatched. The CDR3 sequence: CAVFGVRGDTLDKLIF. CDR3 coding DNA: TGTGCCGTTTTTGGAGTTCGGGGGGATACCCTTGATAAACTCATCTTT.

This clone was seen a few times. The translation of this DNA and the TCRdb protein of a much larger clone differ at residue 19, probably owing to a read error; the protein shown here is translated from the DNA. The chain has TRDV1 and TRDJ1; 11 bases match TRDD3. Germline CDR1 TSWWSYY, CDR2 QGS. The CDR3 runs 22 residues. CDR3 nucleotides: TGTGCTCTTGGGGAACGTAGTTACTGGGGGATAAACCCTCCGCCGTACACCGATAGACTCATCTTT. It is translated as CALGERSYWGINPPPYTDRLIF.

The table lists this clone with many counts. The rearrangement uses TRDV1 and TRDJ1, with 12 nucleotides matching TRDD3. The ends lost 2 bases at V and 4 bases at J; junction bases unmatched: 11. Looked up from germline, CDR1 is TSWWSYY and CDR2 is QGS. The CDR3 covers 18 residues. DNA of the CDR3: TGTGCTCTTGGGGAAGCCTTTTCCTACTGGGGGATACACGATAAACTCATCTTT. It translates to CALGEAFSYWGIHDKLIF.

This clone was counted only a few times. The mismatch at residue 8 between this DNA's translation and the TCRdb protein of a much larger clone likely reflects a read error; the protein shown is translated from the DNA. V is TRDV1 and J is TRDJ1; D gene uncertain. The J gene was not available in TCRdb and was assigned here by matching the DNA to germline segments. The CDR3 runs to 16 residues. Looked up from germline, CDR1 is TSWWSYY and CDR2 is QGS. V dropped 4 bases and J dropped 1 base, with 16 bases sitting between them. This CDR3 is CALGAPGRVITDKLIF. The CDR3 DNA sequence: TGTGCTCTTGGGGCTCCTGGCCGGGTAATCACCGATAAACTCATCTTT.

This clone appeared a few times. A far more abundant clone sits one base away, making this likely a read error. V gene assignment gives TRDV1, but the J gene was left uncalled; TRDD3 is the table's D call, not checked against the DNA. CDR3 length equals 18 residues. Germline CDR1 is TSWWSYY and CDR2 is QGS. The CDR3 reads CALGDLTTRLVYTDKLIF. CDR3 DNA sequence: TGTGCTCTTGGGGATCTCACTACGAGGCTGGTTTACACCGATAAGCTCATCTTT.

Note on this clone: This DNA translates differently at residue 5 from the TCRdb protein, which is that of a much larger clone; a read error is likely, and the protein shown is the DNA's own translation. The CDR3 sequence: CACAILGDTSTDKLIF. CDR3 sequence (DNA): TGTGCCTGTGCCATACTGGGGGATACGAGCACCGATAAACTCATCTTT. This chain uses TRDV2 with TRDJ1; 13 positions agree with TRDD3. The J gene, left out of TCRdb, was set here by checking the DNA against germline. The V and J ends lost 5 bases and 1 base, in that order; junction bases with no gene match: 6. The CDR3 is 16 residues long. CDR1 is GEAIGNYY and CDR2 is EKD in the germline V gene.

In regard to this clone: The protein held in TCRdb is that of a much larger clone and does not match this DNA's translation at residue 21, likely because of a read error; the protein shown is translated from the DNA. The J gene has no call, while the V gene is TRDV2; TRDD3, the table's D call, lacks a check against the DNA. Germline V lookup: CDR1 GEAIGNYY, CDR2 EKD. The CDR3 is 23 residues long. The CDR3 sequence: CACDPVGTSTGGPSSWDTRQTFF. The CDR3 region has the DNA TGTGCCTGTGACCCGGTTGGGACCAGTACTGGGGGACCCAGCTCCTGGGACACCCGACAGACGTTTTTC.

Comments on this clone: One base separates it from a far larger clone, so it is likely a read error. Other DNA sequences in the same sample also yield this CDR3. The V gene was identified as TRDV1, while no J gene was called; the table assigns TRDD3, which was not confirmed against the DNA. This CDR3 is 18 amino acids long. Germline assignment: CDR1 TSWWSYY and CDR2 QGS. The CDR3 loop is CALGKKYSRGGNTDKLIF. The CDR3 DNA sequence: TGTGCTCTTGGGAAAAAGTATTCGCGTGGGGGGAACACCGATAAACTCATCTTC.

Of note for this clone: With a far larger clone one base away, a read error is the likely cause. Other DNA variants within this sample encode the same CDR3. This chain joins TRDV1 and TRDJ1; D unclear. No J gene was available from TCRdb, and it was assigned here by a germline match of the DNA. Trimming removed 0 bases at V and 4 bases at J, with 12 bases between. The germline gives CDR1 TSWWSYY, CDR2 QGS. The CDR3 runs 15 residues. CDR3 sequence (DNA): TGTGCTCTTGGGGAACTGAGAGAACCTGGCGATAAACTCATCTTT. Translated, it gives CALGELREPGDKLIF.

This clone occurred a few times. TCRdb's protein, taken from a much larger clone, differs from this DNA's translation at residue 18, likely owing to a read error; the protein displayed comes from the DNA. The rearrangement links TRDV1 to TRDJ1; D may be TRDD2 or TRDD3 (7 bases each). Germline matching of the DNA provided the J gene here, since TCRdb leaves it blank. This CDR3 contains 23 residues. The V end lost 1 base, the J end lost 4 bases, and 37 bases lay between the germline ends. Germline CDR1 reads TSWWSYY; CDR2 reads QGS. The CDR3 loop is CALGEPGGFPTGFVGGGLDKLIF. The CDR3 bases are TGTGCTCTTGGGGAACCCGGGGGATTTCCTACTGGATTCGTTGGTGGGGGGCTCGATAAACTCATCTTT.

About this clone: One base separates it from a far larger clone, so it is likely a read error. The genes are TRDV2 and TRDJ1; the match to TRDD3 covers 8 bases. Here the J gene came from matching the DNA to germline, since TCRdb omits it. In germline, CDR1 is GEAIGNYY, CDR2 EKD. The V gene end was trimmed by 1 base and the J gene end by 1 base; junction bases not matched to a gene: 19. CDR3 size: 20 residues. The CDR3 spells CACDTLTLPRTGGLTDKLIF. CDR3 DNA sequence: TGTGCCTGTGACACTCTGACTCTTCCCCGGACTGGGGGGCTCACCGATAAACTCATCTTT.